A selection of T cell receptor beta chains follows, all from one sample in a study of OX40 agonist ivuxolimab in advanced cancers. Libraries were prepared by immunoSEQ multiplex PCR; TCRdb keeps only in-frame clonotypes and omits some of them. The table includes about 82,000 clones, around 90% detected once. The sample consisted of CD4+ or CD8+ T cells sorted from blood, taken in a trial of the OX40 agonist ivuxolimab. Receptor source: an adult with an advanced solid tumor such as melanoma, head and neck, liver or kidney cancer. Both conserved end residues are part of each CDR3. A D gene is named only where the DNA matches it firmly. Clone size is given for some rows only: seen once, a few or many times, or a class if the clone is expanded.

j_call clone_size d_call v_call cdr3_aa cdr3_nt
TRBJ2-7 . . TRBV18 CASSPPGLSYEQYF TGTGCCAGCTCACCCCCCGGACTTTCCTACGAGCAGTACTTC
TRBJ1-5 . . TRBV2 CASSEAGQGHQPQHF TGTGCCAGCAGTGAAGCGGGGCAGGGCCATCAGCCCCAGCATTTT
TRBJ2-1 . . TRBV9 CAIPGARPGEQFF TGTGCCATCCCCGGGGCCAGACCGGGTGAGCAGTTCTTC
TRBJ2-5 . . TRBV6-5 CASSADGRTQETQYF TGTGCCAGCAGTGCCGATGGACGGACACAAGAGACCCAGTACTTC
TRBJ1-6 . . TRBV30 CAWRGQPYNSPLHF TGTGCCTGGCGAGGACAGCCATATAATTCACCCCTCCACTTT
TRBJ1-1 . TRBD1 TRBV2 CADRDRWNTEAFF TGTGCAGACCGGGACAGGTGGAACACTGAAGCTTTCTTT
TRBJ2-5 . TRBD2 TRBV5-1 CASSPGLAGGQETQYF TGCGCCAGCAGCCCAGGACTAGCGGGGGGACAAGAGACCCAGTACTTC
TRBJ2-7 . . TRBV20-1 CSASGTYEQYF TGCAGTGCTAGTGGCACCTACGAGCAGTACTTC
TRBJ2-7 . TRBD2 TRBV11-3 CASSLSGGSLSYEQYF TGTGCCAGCAGCTTATCAGGCGGGAGCCTCTCCTACGAGCAGTACTTC
TRBJ2-4 . . TRBV5-1 CASSHGPLQYF TGCGCCAGCAGCCACGGACCTCTTCAGTACTTC
TRBJ2-5 once . TRBV6-5 CASKGGQETQYF TGTGCCAGCAAAGGGGGGCAAGAGACCCAGTACTTC
TRBJ2-3 once TRBD2 TRBV9 CASSVTSADTQYF TGTGCCAGCAGCGTGACTAGCGCTGATACGCAGTATTTT
TRBJ2-5 . TRBD1 TRBV29-1 CSAKRQGARQETQYF TGCAGCGCCAAACGACAGGGGGCGCGGCAAGAGACCCAGTACTTC
TRBJ2-1 . TRBD2 TRBV19 CASSRGTSYAEQFF TGTGCCAGTAGTAGAGGGACTAGCTATGCTGAGCAGTTCTTC
TRBJ2-3 . . TRBV7-2 CASSRGGPDTQYF TGTGCCAGCAGCCGCGGAGGGCCAGATACGCAGTATTTT
TRBJ2-3 . . TRBV10-2 CASSEATRQRDTQYF TGCGCCAGCAGTGAAGCTACACGGCAAAGAGATACGCAGTATTTT
TRBJ2-7 once . TRBV18 CASSSSGDSYEQYF TGTGCCAGCTCATCATCGGGGGATAGCTACGAGCAGTACTTC
TRBJ1-4 . . TRBV9 CASSVAGGINEKLFF TGTGCCAGCAGCGTAGCAGGAGGGATTAATGAAAAACTGTTTTTT
TRBJ2-5 . TRBD1 TRBV2 CASRGTGFETQYF TGTGCCAGCAGAGGGACAGGGTTTGAGACCCAGTACTTC
TRBJ1-5 . . TRBV2 CASAAGRNNQPQHF TGTGCCAGCGCCGCGGGACGGAACAATCAGCCCCAGCATTTT
TRBJ1-1 . . TRBV11-2 CASSSSDMNTEAFF TGTGCCAGCAGCTCCTCGGACATGAACACTGAAGCTTTCTTT
TRBJ2-5 . TRBD1 TRBV5-1 CASSSGQGAGETQYF TGCGCCAGCAGCTCGGGACAGGGGGCCGGGGAGACCCAGTACTTC
TRBJ1-4 . . TRBV5-1 CASSLADRSGKLFF TGCGCCAGCAGCTTGGCCGACAGGTCGGGAAAACTGTTTTTT
TRBJ2-4 . . TRBV6-5 CASTIDPAANIQYF TGTGCCAGCACCATCGACCCCGCGGCAAACATTCAGTACTTC
TRBJ2-5 . . TRBV19 CATSPGVRETQYF TGTGCAACCTCTCCAGGGGTTAGGGAGACCCAGTACTTC
TRBJ1-2 . TRBD1 TRBV7-3 CASSHGQGDGYTF TGTGCCAGCAGCCATGGACAGGGAGACGGCTACACCTTC
TRBJ1-2 once . TRBV5-1 CASSLADLSYGYTF TGCGCCAGCAGCTTGGCCGACCTTTCCTATGGCTACACCTTC
TRBJ1-1 . . TRBV19 CASSHQGTGQAFF TGTGCCAGTAGTCATCAGGGCACCGGCCAAGCTTTCTTT
TRBJ2-7 . . TRBV7-9 CASSLGLTREGWDEQYF TGTGCCAGCAGCTTAGGGCTTACGAGGGAAGGCTGGGACGAGCAGTACTTC
TRBJ1-4 . . TRBV11-3 CASSTRAGDDEKLFF TGTGCCAGCAGCACCCGCGCGGGGGATGACGAAAAACTGTTTTTT
TRBJ1-4 . . TRBV11-1 CASSLRQDRATNEKLFF TGTGCCAGCAGCTTAAGGCAGGACCGGGCAACTAATGAAAAACTGTTTTTT
TRBJ2-3 . . TRBV5-1 CASSLVPHTDTQYF TGCGCCAGCAGCTTAGTTCCCCACACAGATACGCAGTATTTT
TRBJ1-4 . TRBD1 TRBV27 CASSKGQGLGEKLFF TGTGCCAGCAGTAAAGGACAGGGGTTGGGTGAAAAACTGTTTTTT